This is a list of T cell receptor beta chains from one sample in a study of blood T cells in healthy people across ages. A single record per CDR3 protein comes from TCRdb applying MiXCR to the 5' RACE reads. The repertoire holds fewer than 750,000 distinct CDR3 sequences, with 47% as singletons. Sequenced sample: blood. The receptors originated from a man older than 75 in good health. The CDR3 runs from the conserved cysteine through the conserved F or W. The D gene is left open where the match is weak. Clone size is shown for a subset of rows, as once, few, many or a class of expanded clone.

clone size: NA
J gene: TRBJ2-1
D gene: TRBD2
V gene: TRBV5-5
CDR3 protein: CASSLAGQGGTSGSYNEQFF
CDR3 DNA: TGTGCCAGCAGCTTGGCAGGGCAGGGGGGGACTAGCGGTTCCTACAATGAGCAGTTCTTC

clone size: NA
J gene: TRBJ2-1
D gene: TRBD2
V gene: TRBV29-1
CDR3 protein: CSVGRGGNDEQFF
CDR3 DNA: TGCAGCGTTGGGCGGGGGGGGAACGATGAGCAGTTCTTC

clone size: NA
J gene: TRBJ1-2
D gene: NA
V gene: TRBV20-1
CDR3 protein: CSARDPGARDGYTF
CDR3 DNA: TGCAGTGCTAGAGATCCGGGGGCGAGGGATGGCTACACCTTC

clone size: few
J gene: TRBJ2-1
D gene: TRBD1
V gene: TRBV4-2
CDR3 protein: CASSQEGPGQGAPYNEQFF
CDR3 DNA: TGTGCCAGCAGCCAAGAGGGGCCGGGACAGGGGGCTCCCTACAATGAGCAGTTCTTC

clone size: few
J gene: TRBJ2-1
D gene: TRBD2
V gene: TRBV6-2/TRBV6-3
CDR3 protein: CASSYSGGRASYNEQFF
CDR3 DNA: TGTGCCAGCAGTTACTCGGGCGGGAGGGCTTCCTACAATGAGCAGTTCTTC

clone size: few
J gene: TRBJ2-7
D gene: TRBD2
V gene: TRBV5-1
CDR3 protein: CASRGQAGVDEQYF
CDR3 DNA: TGCGCCAGCAGGGGCCAAGCGGGAGTCGACGAGCAGTACTTC

clone size: once
J gene: TRBJ2-1
D gene: NA
V gene: TRBV3-1
CDR3 protein: CASSQAGHNEQFF
CDR3 DNA: TGTGCCAGCAGCCAAGCTGGACACAATGAGCAGTTCTTC

clone size: few
J gene: TRBJ2-3
D gene: NA
V gene: TRBV12-3/TRBV12-4
CDR3 protein: CASGGTGGTDTQYF
CDR3 DNA: TGTGCCAGCGGAGGGACCGGCGGCACAGATACGCAGTATTTT

clone size: NA
J gene: TRBJ2-1
D gene: NA
V gene: TRBV7-2
CDR3 protein: CASSFSGNSYNEQFF
CDR3 DNA: TGTGCCAGCAGCTTTTCCGGCAACTCCTACAATGAGCAGTTCTTC

clone size: NA
J gene: TRBJ1-5
D gene: TRBD1
V gene: TRBV20-1
CDR3 protein: CSAKETGGGNQPQHF
CDR3 DNA: TGCAGTGCCAAAGAGACAGGGGGCGGCAATCAGCCCCAGCATTTT

clone size: NA
J gene: TRBJ1-4
D gene: NA
V gene: TRBV11-2
CDR3 protein: CASSSDRREKLFF
CDR3 DNA: TGTGCCAGCAGCAGTGACAGGAGGGAAAAACTGTTTTTT

clone size: NA
J gene: TRBJ1-1
D gene: NA
V gene: TRBV29-1
CDR3 protein: CSVDDGKISEAFF
CDR3 DNA: TGCAGCGTTGACGACGGGAAAATCTCTGAAGCTTTCTTT

clone size: NA
J gene: TRBJ1-1
D gene: NA
V gene: TRBV5-4
CDR3 protein: CASSSPGRVDTEAFF
CDR3 DNA: TGTGCCAGCAGCTCTCCAGGCCGAGTGGACACTGAAGCTTTCTTT

clone size: NA
J gene: TRBJ1-1
D gene: NA
V gene: TRBV6-6
CDR3 protein: CATQEPPVNTEAFF
CDR3 DNA: TGTGCCACCCAGGAGCCCCCCGTGAACACTGAAGCTTTCTTT

clone size: NA
J gene: TRBJ2-1
D gene: TRBD2
V gene: TRBV27
CDR3 protein: CASSLSDPGLANYNEQFF
CDR3 DNA: TGTGCCAGCAGTTTATCGGATCCGGGACTAGCGAACTACAATGAGCAGTTCTTC

clone size: few
J gene: TRBJ2-3
D gene: TRBD2
V gene: TRBV4-3
CDR3 protein: CASSQDWAGGPGDTQYF
CDR3 DNA: TGCGCCAGCAGCCAAGACTGGGCGGGGGGGCCCGGAGATACGCAGTATTTT

clone size: NA
J gene: TRBJ2-5
D gene: NA
V gene: TRBV20-1
CDR3 protein: CSARRSEQYF
CDR3 DNA: TGCAGTGCTAGAAGGAGTGAGCAGTACTTC

clone size: few
J gene: TRBJ2-3
D gene: NA
V gene: TRBV3-1
CDR3 protein: CASRHREPDTQYF
CDR3 DNA: TGTGCCAGCAGGCACAGGGAACCGGATACGCAGTATTTT

clone size: once
J gene: TRBJ2-5
D gene: NA
V gene: TRBV6-9
CDR3 protein: CASSPTGSRETQYF
CDR3 DNA: TGTGCCAGCAGTCCTACAGGGTCCAGGGAGACCCAGTACTTC

clone size: NA
J gene: TRBJ1-2
D gene: TRBD1
V gene: TRBV20-1
CDR3 protein: CSAPVADRVYGYTF
CDR3 DNA: TGCAGTGCTCCTGTTGCCGACAGGGTCTATGGCTACACCTTC

clone size: NA
J gene: TRBJ2-4
D gene: NA
V gene: TRBV20-1
CDR3 protein: CSARGPAVGEQYF
CDR3 DNA: TGCAGTGCTAGAGGACCCGCGGTTGGTGAGCAGTACTTC

clone size: few
J gene: TRBJ1-2
D gene: NA
V gene: TRBV5-1
CDR3 protein: CASSRGANYGYTF
CDR3 DNA: TGCGCCAGCAGCCGGGGGGCTAACTATGGCTACACCTTC

clone size: NA
J gene: TRBJ2-4
D gene: NA
V gene: TRBV20-1
CDR3 protein: CSAPGKGPKNIQYF
CDR3 DNA: TGCAGTGCCCCGGGGAAGGGACCCAAAAACATTCAGTACTTC

clone size: NA
J gene: TRBJ1-1
D gene: NA
V gene: TRBV2
CDR3 protein: CASSEDTRRRTEAFF
CDR3 DNA: TGTGCCAGCAGTGAAGATACACGGCGGCGCACTGAAGCTTTCTTT

clone size: NA
J gene: TRBJ2-7
D gene: TRBD2
V gene: TRBV11-2
CDR3 protein: CASSPAIWGGDEQYF
CDR3 DNA: TGTGCCAGCAGCCCCGCGATTTGGGGGGGGGACGAGCAGTACTTC

clone size: NA
J gene: TRBJ2-1
D gene: TRBD1
V gene: TRBV20-1
CDR3 protein: CSVSDRVLGEQFF
CDR3 DNA: TGCAGTGTTTCGGACAGGGTTCTTGGTGAGCAGTTCTTC

clone size: NA
J gene: TRBJ2-7
D gene: NA
V gene: TRBV3-1
CDR3 protein: CASSPALGTREQYF
CDR3 DNA: TGTGCCAGCAGCCCGGCACTAGGAACTCGCGAGCAGTACTTC

clone size: many
J gene: TRBJ2-6
D gene: NA
V gene: TRBV29-1
CDR3 protein: CSADSGANVLTF
CDR3 DNA: TGCAGCGCCGACTCTGGGGCCAACGTCCTGACTTTC

clone size: few
J gene: TRBJ2-3
D gene: TRBD2
V gene: TRBV7-9
CDR3 protein: CASARELAGARNTQYF
CDR3 DNA: TGTGCCAGCGCCCGGGAACTAGCGGGGGCCCGAAATACGCAGTATTTT

clone size: few
J gene: TRBJ2-3
D gene: NA
V gene: TRBV10-3
CDR3 protein: CAISEDRSTDTQYF
CDR3 DNA: TGTGCCATCAGTGAGGATCGGTCCACAGATACGCAGTATTTT

clone size: many
J gene: TRBJ2-1
D gene: TRBD1
V gene: TRBV6-6
CDR3 protein: CASSKTGMAYNEQFF
CDR3 DNA: TGTGCCAGCAGCAAGACAGGGATGGCCTACAATGAGCAGTTCTTC

clone size: NA
J gene: TRBJ1-3
D gene: NA
V gene: TRBV11-2
CDR3 protein: CASSPGTGNTIYF
CDR3 DNA: TGTGCCAGCAGCCCCGGGACTGGAAACACCATATATTTT

clone size: NA
J gene: TRBJ2-1
D gene: NA
V gene: TRBV6-4
CDR3 protein: CASSPGRASNEQFF
CDR3 DNA: TGTGCCAGCAGCCCGGGACGGGCTAGCAATGAGCAGTTCTTC

clone size: NA
J gene: TRBJ1-1
D gene: TRBD1
V gene: TRBV10-3
CDR3 protein: CAISVGQGVSEAFF
CDR3 DNA: TGTGCCATCAGTGTGGGACAGGGGGTCTCTGAAGCTTTCTTT

clone size: once
J gene: TRBJ1-2
D gene: NA
V gene: TRBV19
CDR3 protein: CASSITRTASSNYGYTF
CDR3 DNA: TGTGCCAGTAGTATTACGAGGACAGCCTCTTCTAACTATGGCTACACCTTC

clone size: NA
J gene: TRBJ2-2
D gene: NA
V gene: TRBV2
CDR3 protein: CASSFRNTGELFF
CDR3 DNA: TGTGCCAGCAGTTTCAGGAACACCGGGGAGCTGTTTTTT

clone size: few
J gene: TRBJ2-3
D gene: NA
V gene: TRBV7-9
CDR3 protein: CASTPAGRDTQYF
CDR3 DNA: TGTGCCAGCACCCCAGCAGGTAGAGATACGCAGTATTTT

clone size: many
J gene: TRBJ1-2
D gene: TRBD1
V gene: TRBV6-6
CDR3 protein: CASRPHTPDRANYGYTF
CDR3 DNA: TGTGCCAGCAGACCTCATACCCCCGACAGGGCTAACTATGGCTACACCTTC

clone size: NA
J gene: TRBJ1-4
D gene: TRBD1
V gene: TRBV6-6
CDR3 protein: CASSYDREDEKLFF
CDR3 DNA: TGTGCCAGCAGTTACGACAGGGAGGATGAAAAACTGTTTTTT

clone size: NA
J gene: TRBJ2-5
D gene: TRBD1
V gene: TRBV20-1
CDR3 protein: CSASDRVETQYF
CDR3 DNA: TGCAGTGCTAGTGACAGGGTCGAGACCCAGTACTTC

clone size: few
J gene: TRBJ1-4
D gene: NA
V gene: TRBV29-1
CDR3 protein: CSVFILGVNEKLFF
CDR3 DNA: TGCAGCGTTTTCATTTTAGGAGTTAATGAAAAACTGTTTTTT

clone size: NA
J gene: TRBJ2-5
D gene: TRBD2
V gene: TRBV18
CDR3 protein: CASSQRGTSGTQETQYF
CDR3 DNA: TGTGCCAGCTCTCAACGGGGGACTAGCGGGACACAAGAGACCCAGTACTTC

clone size: NA
J gene: TRBJ2-1
D gene: TRBD2
V gene: TRBV20-1
CDR3 protein: CSGLAGQVDNEQFF
CDR3 DNA: TGCAGTGGACTAGCGGGACAGGTAGACAATGAGCAGTTCTTC

clone size: NA
J gene: TRBJ2-5
D gene: TRBD1
V gene: TRBV10-3
CDR3 protein: CAISESRTGEQETQYF
CDR3 DNA: TGTGCCATCAGTGAGTCTAGGACAGGGGAGCAAGAGACCCAGTACTTC

clone size: NA
J gene: TRBJ2-3
D gene: NA
V gene: TRBV27
CDR3 protein: CASRLLSVPDTQYF
CDR3 DNA: TGTGCAAGCAGACTACTTTCTGTCCCAGATACGCAGTATTTT

clone size: NA
J gene: TRBJ1-1
D gene: NA
V gene: TRBV20-1
CDR3 protein: CSARESRYTEAFF
CDR3 DNA: TGCAGTGCTAGAGAGTCTAGGTACACTGAAGCTTTCTTT

clone size: NA
J gene: TRBJ2-1
D gene: NA
V gene: TRBV14
CDR3 protein: CASSLSGALFSGNEQFF
CDR3 DNA: TGTGCCAGCAGCCTCTCGGGGGCGCTCTTTTCGGGCAATGAGCAGTTCTTC

clone size: NA
J gene: TRBJ2-1
D gene: NA
V gene: TRBV5-1
CDR3 protein: CASSLEPGAVGRSYNEQFF
CDR3 DNA: TGCGCCAGCAGCTTGGAGCCAGGGGCGGTAGGTAGATCCTACAATGAGCAGTTCTTC

clone size: once
J gene: TRBJ2-1
D gene: TRBD2
V gene: TRBV24-1
CDR3 protein: CATSDLTAGEYKQFF
CDR3 DNA: TGTGCCACCAGTGATTTAACGGCGGGGGAGTATAAGCAGTTCTTC

clone size: NA
J gene: TRBJ2-2
D gene: NA
V gene: TRBV29-1
CDR3 protein: CSVGAGLATGELFF
CDR3 DNA: TGCAGCGTTGGTGCAGGGTTGGCCACCGGGGAGCTGTTTTTT

clone size: NA
J gene: TRBJ2-2
D gene: NA
V gene: TRBV27
CDR3 protein: CASSNRGGELFF
CDR3 DNA: TGTGCCAGCAGCAACCGGGGCGGGGAGCTGTTTTTT

clone size: NA
J gene: TRBJ2-6
D gene: NA
V gene: TRBV7-9
CDR3 protein: CASSFVLEASGANVLTF
CDR3 DNA: TGTGCCAGCAGCTTTGTGCTCGAGGCCTCTGGGGCCAACGTCCTGACTTTC

clone size: NA
J gene: TRBJ2-7
D gene: TRBD2
V gene: TRBV28
CDR3 protein: CASTGGSSYEQYF
CDR3 DNA: TGTGCCAGTACCGGGGGGTCCTCCTACGAGCAGTACTTC

clone size: NA
J gene: TRBJ2-3
D gene: NA
V gene: TRBV5-1
CDR3 protein: CASSRDQGDTQYF
CDR3 DNA: TGCGCCAGCAGCCGGGACCAGGGAGATACGCAGTATTTT

clone size: NA
J gene: TRBJ2-1
D gene: NA
V gene: TRBV10-3
CDR3 protein: CAISIKDEQFF
CDR3 DNA: TGTGCCATCAGTATAAAGGATGAGCAGTTCTTC

clone size: NA
J gene: TRBJ1-5
D gene: NA
V gene: TRBV4-2
CDR3 protein: CASSQVSEFNQPQHF
CDR3 DNA: TGTGCCAGCAGCCAAGTTTCGGAGTTTAATCAGCCCCAGCATTTT

clone size: few
J gene: TRBJ2-1
D gene: NA
V gene: TRBV20-1
CDR3 protein: CSALASTGLTYNEQFF
CDR3 DNA: TGCAGTGCCCTTGCATCTACGGGACTCACCTACAATGAGCAGTTCTTC

clone size: few
J gene: TRBJ2-1
D gene: NA
V gene: TRBV27
CDR3 protein: CASSLRGQQFF
CDR3 DNA: TGTGCCAGCAGTTTAAGAGGCCAGCAGTTCTTC

clone size: NA
J gene: TRBJ2-7
D gene: TRBD1
V gene: TRBV18
CDR3 protein: CASSPQGALLYEQYF
CDR3 DNA: TGTGCCAGCTCACCTCAGGGGGCGCTTTTATACGAGCAGTACTTC

clone size: NA
J gene: TRBJ1-2
D gene: NA
V gene: TRBV20-1
CDR3 protein: CSAKPTGENPGLGYTF
CDR3 DNA: TGCAGTGCTAAACCGACCGGGGAAAACCCGGGCCTTGGCTACACCTTC